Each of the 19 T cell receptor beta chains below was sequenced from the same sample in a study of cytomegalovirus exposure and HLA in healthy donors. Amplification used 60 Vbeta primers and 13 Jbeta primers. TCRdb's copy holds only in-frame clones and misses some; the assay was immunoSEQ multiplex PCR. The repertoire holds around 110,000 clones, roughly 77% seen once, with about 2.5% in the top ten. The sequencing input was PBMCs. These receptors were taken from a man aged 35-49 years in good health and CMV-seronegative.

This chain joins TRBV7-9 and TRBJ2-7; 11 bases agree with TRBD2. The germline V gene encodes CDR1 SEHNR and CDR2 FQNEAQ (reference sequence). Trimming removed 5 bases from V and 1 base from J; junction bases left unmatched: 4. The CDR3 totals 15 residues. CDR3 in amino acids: CASSTTSGGSYEQYF. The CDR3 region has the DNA TGTGCCAGCAGCACAACTAGCGGGGGTTCCTACGAGCAGTACTTC.

The DNA of the CDR3 is TGTGCCAGCAGTGGCGGGTTCCCTGGAAACACCATATATTTT. Amino acids: CASSGGFPGNTIYF. V is TRBV6-1 and J is TRBJ1-3; D call uncertain. The CDR3 totals 14 residues. From germline, CDR1 is MNHNS and CDR2 SASEGT. Deletions cut 4 bases from V and 2 bases from J, with 9 bases between.

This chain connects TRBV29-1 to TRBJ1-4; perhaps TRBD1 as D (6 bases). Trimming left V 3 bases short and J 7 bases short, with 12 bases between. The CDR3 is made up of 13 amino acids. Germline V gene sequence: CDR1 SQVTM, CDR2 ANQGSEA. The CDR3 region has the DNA TGCAGCGTTGAGTCCAGGGGTGGTGAAAAACTGTTTTTT. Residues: CSVESRGGEKLFF.

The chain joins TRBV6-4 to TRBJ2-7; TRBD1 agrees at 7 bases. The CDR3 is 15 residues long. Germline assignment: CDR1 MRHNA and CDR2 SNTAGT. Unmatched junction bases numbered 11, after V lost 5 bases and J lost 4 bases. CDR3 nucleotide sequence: TGTGCCAGCAGTTTAATACAGGGGCCAGTTTACGAGCAGTACTTC. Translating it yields CASSLIQGPVYEQYF.

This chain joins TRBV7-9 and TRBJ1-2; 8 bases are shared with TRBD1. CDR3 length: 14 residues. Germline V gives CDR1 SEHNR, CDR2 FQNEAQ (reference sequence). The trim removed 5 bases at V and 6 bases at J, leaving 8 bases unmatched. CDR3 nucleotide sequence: TGTGCCAGCAGCATTCAGGGGGCTGTTCATGGCTACACCTTC. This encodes CASSIQGAVHGYTF.

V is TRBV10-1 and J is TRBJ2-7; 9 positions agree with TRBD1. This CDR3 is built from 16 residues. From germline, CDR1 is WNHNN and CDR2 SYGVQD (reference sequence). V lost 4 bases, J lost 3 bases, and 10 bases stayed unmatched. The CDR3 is CASSGSGTGSLYEQYF. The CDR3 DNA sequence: TGCGCCAGCAGTGGGTCCGGGACAGGGTCCCTCTACGAGCAGTACTTC.

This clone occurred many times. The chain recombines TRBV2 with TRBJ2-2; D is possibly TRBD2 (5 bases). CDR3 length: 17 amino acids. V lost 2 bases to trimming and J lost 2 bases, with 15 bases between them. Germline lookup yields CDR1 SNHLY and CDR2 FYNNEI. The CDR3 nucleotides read TGTGCCAGCAGTGAAAGGATCCGGCTAGCCAACACCGGGGAGCTGTTTTTT. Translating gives CASSERIRLANTGELFF.

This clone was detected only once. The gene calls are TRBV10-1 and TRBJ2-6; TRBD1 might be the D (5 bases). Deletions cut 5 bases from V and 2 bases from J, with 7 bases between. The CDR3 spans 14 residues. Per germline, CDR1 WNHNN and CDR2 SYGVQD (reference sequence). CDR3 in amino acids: CASSPGPGANVLTF. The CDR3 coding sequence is TGCGCCAGCAGTCCAGGGCCTGGGGCCAACGTCCTGACTTTC.

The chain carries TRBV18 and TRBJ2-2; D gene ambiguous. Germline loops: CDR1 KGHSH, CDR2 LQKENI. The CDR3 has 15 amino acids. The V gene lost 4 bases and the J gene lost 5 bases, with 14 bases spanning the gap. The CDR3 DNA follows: TGTGCCAGCTCACTAAATACCCCCAGAACCGGGGAGCTGTTTTTT. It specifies CASSLNTPRTGELFF. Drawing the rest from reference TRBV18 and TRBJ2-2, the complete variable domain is NAGVMQNPRHLVRRRGQEARLRCSPMKGHSHVYWYRQLPEEGLKFMVYLQKENIIDESGMPKERFSAEFPKEGPSILRIQQVVRGDSAAYFCASSLNTPRTGELFFGEGSRLTVL.

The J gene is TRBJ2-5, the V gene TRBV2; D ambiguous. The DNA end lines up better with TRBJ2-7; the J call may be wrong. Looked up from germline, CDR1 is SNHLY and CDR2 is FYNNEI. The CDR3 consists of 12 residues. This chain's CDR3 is CASDLNSYEQYF. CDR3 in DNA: TGTGCCAGCGACTTAAACTCCTACGAGCAGTACTTC.

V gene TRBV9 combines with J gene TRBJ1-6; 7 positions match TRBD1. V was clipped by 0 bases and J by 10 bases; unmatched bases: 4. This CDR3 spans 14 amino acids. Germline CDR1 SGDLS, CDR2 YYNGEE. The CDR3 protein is CASSVGGDRSPLHF. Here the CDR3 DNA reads TGTGCCAGCAGCGTAGGAGGGGACAGATCACCCCTCCACTTT.

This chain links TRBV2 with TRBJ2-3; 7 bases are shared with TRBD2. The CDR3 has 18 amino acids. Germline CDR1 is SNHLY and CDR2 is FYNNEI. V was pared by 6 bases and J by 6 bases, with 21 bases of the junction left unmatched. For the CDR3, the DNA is TGTGCCAGCAGGGTTAGACTAGCCCCCCTCGGTTCATCGGATACGCAGTATTTT. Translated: CASRVRLAPLGSSDTQYF.

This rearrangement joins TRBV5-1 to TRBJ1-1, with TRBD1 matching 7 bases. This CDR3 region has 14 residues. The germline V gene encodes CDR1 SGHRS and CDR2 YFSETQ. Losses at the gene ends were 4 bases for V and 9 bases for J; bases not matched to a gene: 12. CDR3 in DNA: TGCGCCAGCAGCAAACAGGGGTTGCGGGGTCAAGCTTTCTTT. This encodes CASSKQGLRGQAFF.

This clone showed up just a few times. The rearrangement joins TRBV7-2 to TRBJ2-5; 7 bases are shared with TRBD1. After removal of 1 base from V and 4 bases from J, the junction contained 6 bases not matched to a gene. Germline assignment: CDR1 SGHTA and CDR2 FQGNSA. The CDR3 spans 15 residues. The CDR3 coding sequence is TGTGCCAGCAGCTTAGGTCCTGCAGGGGGAGAGACCCAGTACTTC. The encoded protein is CASSLGPAGGETQYF.

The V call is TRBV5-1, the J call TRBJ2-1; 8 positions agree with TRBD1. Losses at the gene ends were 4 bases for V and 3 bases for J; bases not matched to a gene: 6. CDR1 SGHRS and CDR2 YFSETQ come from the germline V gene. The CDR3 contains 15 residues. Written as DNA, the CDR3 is TGCGCCAGCAGCGGGGGGACAGGCTTCTACAATGAGCAGTTCTTC. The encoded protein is CASSGGTGFYNEQFF. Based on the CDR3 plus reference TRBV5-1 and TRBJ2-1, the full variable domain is KAGVTQTPRYLIKTRGQQVTLSCSPISGHRSVSWYQQTPGQGLQFLFEYFSETQRNKGNFPGRFSGRQFSNSRSEMNVSTLELGDSALYLCASSGGTGFYNEQFFGPGTRLTVL.

The CDR3 loop is CASSPPIRGYGYTF. Here the CDR3 DNA reads TGTGCCAGCTCACCACCGATCAGGGGATATGGCTACACCTTC. The chain employs TRBV18 and TRBJ1-2; D possibly corresponds to TRBD1 (6 bases). Trimming removed 0 bases from V and 5 bases from J, with 10 bases in between. CDR1 and CDR2 (germline): KGHSH, LQKENI. This CDR3 has 14 amino acids.

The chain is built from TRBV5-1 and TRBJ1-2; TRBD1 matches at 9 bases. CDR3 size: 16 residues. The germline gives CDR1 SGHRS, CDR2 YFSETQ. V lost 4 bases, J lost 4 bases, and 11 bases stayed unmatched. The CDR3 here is CASSLGAGQGSYGYTF. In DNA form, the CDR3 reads TGCGCCAGCAGCCTGGGGGCGGGACAGGGAAGCTATGGCTACACCTTC.

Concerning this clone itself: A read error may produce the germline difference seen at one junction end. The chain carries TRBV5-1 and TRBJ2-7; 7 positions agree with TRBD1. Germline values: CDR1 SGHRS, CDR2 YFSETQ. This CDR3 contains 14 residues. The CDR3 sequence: CAGSTGTATYEQYF. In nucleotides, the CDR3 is TGCGCCGGCAGCACCGGGACAGCGACCTACGAGCAGTACTTC. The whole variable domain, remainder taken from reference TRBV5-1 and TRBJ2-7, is KAGVTQTPRYLIKTRGQQVTLSCSPISGHRSVSWYQQTPGQGLQFLFEYFSETQRNKGNFPGRFSGRQFSNSRSEMNVSTLELGDSALYLCAGSTGTATYEQYFGPGTRLTVT.

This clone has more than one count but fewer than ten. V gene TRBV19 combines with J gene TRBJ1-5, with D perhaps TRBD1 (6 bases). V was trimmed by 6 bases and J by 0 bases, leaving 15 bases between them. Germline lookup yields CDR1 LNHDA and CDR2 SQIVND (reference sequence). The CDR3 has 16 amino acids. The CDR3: CASRGQGLYSNQPQHF. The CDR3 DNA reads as TGTGCCAGTAGAGGGCAGGGGCTTTATAGCAATCAGCCCCAGCATTTT.